A single T cell receptor (beta chain) is shown here with its context. The junction differs from germline at one of its ends, possibly a read error. The entry originates in a study of blood T cell repertoires in COVID-19. For the study at large: Sources were T cells, B-cell-depleted T cells, or PBMCs; the material itself was cDNA or gDNA.

This CDR3 is built from 13 residues. Germline V gene lookup returns CDR1 SGHNT and CDR2 YYREEE (reference sequence). The assay was immunoSEQ multiplex PCR, and TCRdb's table has in-frame clones only and misses some. The sample records about 160,000 clones, 75% to 90% being singletons. This chain joins TRBV5-4 and TRBJ2-1, with TRBD1 as a possible D gene (5 bases). The receptor comes from a man older than 75 with acute or convalescent COVID-19. The material sequenced was peripheral blood. CDR3 region: CASSFGLGRLAIF. For the CDR3, the DNA is TGTGCCAGCAGCTTTGGGTTGGGGCGGCTGGCGATCTTC.